The text below deals with one T cell receptor beta chain. This specimen comes from a study of technical replicates of blood from a handful of donors. Libraries were prepared by immunoSEQ multiplex PCR; TCRdb keeps only in-frame clonotypes and omits some of them. The data contain about 100,000 clones, approximately 96% of them singletons. The germline V and J ends were trimmed by 4 bases and 0 bases, with 10 bases remaining between them. Germline V gives CDR1 ENHRY, CDR2 SYGVKD. The CDR3 extends over 15 amino acids. The rearrangement joins TRBV10-3 to TRBJ1-3, with D possibly being TRBD1 (6 bases). This TCR derives from a human donor in good health. The material sequenced was T cells isolated from PBMCs. CDR3 nucleotides: TGTGCCATCAGTGTGAGACAGGTCTCTGGAAACACCATATATTTT. Protein sequence: CAISVRQVSGNTIYF.